The next 18 T cell receptor beta chains were all read from a single sample in a study of Ad26.COV2.S vaccination and SARS-CoV-2 variants. The table came from immunoSEQ multiplex PCR; TCRdb's copy has only in-frame clones and leaves some out. Seen here are about 400,000 clones, 80% to 95% observed once, and the top ten hold more than 1.5%. Treatment specified: some 19 received Ad26.COV2.S at low or high dose, single or two shots; about 5 received placebo; per-sample allocation not given. Sampling took place 63 days after the first vaccine or placebo injection. Sequenced here: peripheral blood, sampled in a trial of Ad26.COV2.S vaccine versus placebo. The source is a person between 18 and 59 years old who received the Ad26.COV2.S COVID-19 vaccine or a placebo.

The rearrangement joins TRBV19 to TRBJ2-5; D is possibly TRBD1 (6 bases). This CDR3 is 16 amino acids long. Germline V lookup: CDR1 LNHDA, CDR2 SQIVND (reference sequence). V lost 5 bases, J lost 2 bases, and 18 bases lay in between. As DNA, the CDR3 is TGTGCCAGTAGTTCATCCTGGGCAGGGGATCAAGAGACCCAGTACTTC. As protein: CASSSSWAGDQETQYF.

The chain is built from TRBV12-5 and TRBJ2-1, with D uncertain. The germline V gene encodes CDR1 LGHNT and CDR2 FRNRAP. Trimming cost V 3 bases and J 6 bases, with 6 bases left between them. The CDR3 contains 12 residues. Here the CDR3 DNA reads TGTGCTAGTGGTTTCGCAGGCAATGAGCAGTTCTTC. Its protein is CASGFAGNEQFF. Full variable domain (remainder filled in from reference TRBV12-5 and TRBJ2-1): DARVTQTPRHKVTEMGQEVTMRCQPILGHNTVFWYRQTMMQGLELLAYFRNRAPLDDSGMPKDRFSAEMPDATLATLKIQPSEPRDSAVYFCASGFAGNEQFFGPGTRLTVL.

The V call is TRBV29-1, the J call TRBJ1-3; 7 bases match TRBD1. Unmatched junction bases numbered 5, after V lost 3 bases and J lost 3 bases. The CDR3 sequence is 14 residues long. Germline V gene sequence: CDR1 SQVTM, CDR2 ANQGSEA. As DNA, the CDR3 is TGCAGCGTTGATGACAGGGAGAGTGGAAACACCATATATTTT. It yields the protein CSVDDRESGNTIYF.

The chain carries TRBV5-1 and TRBJ2-5, with D tentatively TRBD2 (6 bases). Trimming removed 4 bases from V and 4 bases from J, with 17 bases in between. The CDR3 runs 15 residues. The germline V gene encodes CDR1 SGHRS and CDR2 YFSETQ. CDR3 amino acids: CASSRTEDYLETQYF. The DNA of the CDR3 is TGCGCCAGCAGCCGAACGGAGGACTATCTAGAGACCCAGTACTTC.

The V and J genes are TRBV19 and TRBJ1-1; TRBD1 matches 10 bases. CDR1 LNHDA and CDR2 SQIVND come from the germline V gene (reference sequence). The J segment lost 2 bases and the V segment lost 8 bases, leaving 14 bases of the junction unmatched. The CDR3 covers 17 residues. The DNA of the CDR3 is TGTGCCAGTTCTCGCCGGGACAGGGGCCTGCTCAACACTGAAGCTTTCTTT. It yields the protein CASSRRDRGLLNTEAFF.

As concerns this clone: The identical CDR3 is also encoded by other nucleotide sequences in the sample. In DNA, the CDR3 is TGCGCCAGCAGCTTGCAGGCTTCCTCCTACGAGCAGTACTTC. It codes for CASSLQASSYEQYF. The gene calls are TRBV5-1 and TRBJ2-7; no definite D call. V lost 1 base to trimming and J lost 0 bases, with 8 bases between them. Germline V gene data show CDR1 as SGHRS and CDR2 as YFSETQ. This CDR3 has 14 residues.

The chain links TRBV6-5 to TRBJ1-5; 9 nucleotides align to TRBD1. Looked up from germline, CDR1 is MNHEY and CDR2 is SVGAGI. With 6 bases clipped from V and 3 bases from J, the junction kept 6 bases outside the gene matches. The length of the CDR3 is 15 residues. For the CDR3, the DNA is TGTGCCAGCAGCCCGGGACAGGGAAACAATCAGCCCCAGCATTTT. It codes for CASSPGQGNNQPQHF.

The gene calls are TRBV5-1 and TRBJ2-1, with TRBD2 matching 7 bases. CDR3 size: 17 residues. The germline V gene has CDR1 SGHRS and CDR2 YFSETQ. Unmatched junction bases numbered 8, after V lost 2 bases and J lost 0 bases. The CDR3 nucleotides read TGCGCCAGCAGCTTCTCCGGGGGGTTATCCTCCTACAATGAGCAGTTCTTC. Protein product: CASSFSGGLSSYNEQFF. Together with reference TRBV5-1 and TRBJ2-1, the CDR3 gives the full variable domain: KAGVTQTPRYLIKTRGQQVTLSCSPISGHRSVSWYQQTPGQGLQFLFEYFSETQRNKGNFPGRFSGRQFSNSRSEMNVSTLELGDSALYLCASSFSGGLSSYNEQFFGPGTRLTVL.

V gene TRBV18 combines with J gene TRBJ1-2; 8 bases are a match to TRBD1. Germline V gene sequence: CDR1 KGHSH, CDR2 LQKENI. V gave up 4 bases and J gave up 3 bases; unmatched junction bases: 16. The CDR3 extends over 18 amino acids. In DNA form, the CDR3 reads TGTGCCAGCTCACTTCAAATTGGGACAGGTATTCAGGACTATGGCTACACCTTC. Translation: CASSLQIGTGIQDYGYTF. The full variable domain, its missing parts supplied by reference TRBV18 and TRBJ1-2, is NAGVMQNPRHLVRRRGQEARLRCSPMKGHSHVYWYRQLPEEGLKFMVYLQKENIIDESGMPKERFSAEFPKEGPSILRIQQVVRGDSAAYFCASSLQIGTGIQDYGYTFGSGTRLTVV.

The genes are TRBV6-5 and TRBJ2-7; D may correspond to TRBD1 or TRBD2 (5 bases each). Trimming took off 4 bases at V and 5 bases at J, with 9 bases between the two ends. Germline loops: CDR1 MNHEY, CDR2 SVGAGI. CDR3 length: 12 residues. The CDR3 DNA is TGTGCCAGCAGTTCGGGGCAGAACGAGCAGTACTTC. Residues: CASSSGQNEQYF.

The gene calls are TRBV4-3 and TRBJ1-4, with TRBD1 matching over 8 bases. This CDR3 is built from 18 residues. From germline, CDR1 is LGHNA and CDR2 YSLEER. The ends lost 3 bases at V and 4 bases at J; junction bases unmatched: 13. The CDR3 coding sequence is TGCGCCAGCAGCCAGGGGGACAGGAGTGAATTAGGTAATGAAAAACTGTTTTTT. Translated, it gives CASSQGDRSELGNEKLFF.

The rearrangement uses TRBV27 and TRBJ1-2, with TRBD1 matching over 7 bases. V gave up 6 bases and J gave up 3 bases; unmatched junction bases: 7. CDR3 length equals 14 residues. Per the germline V gene, CDR1 is MNHEY and CDR2 is SMNVEV (reference sequence). As DNA, the CDR3 is TGTGCCAGCAGGAACACAGGGGCGCACTATGGCTACACCTTC. Translating gives CASRNTGAHYGYTF.

This chain uses TRBV5-6 with TRBJ2-7, with D unclear. Trimming stripped 0 bases from V and 2 bases from J, with 12 bases between. The CDR3 is made up of 15 amino acids. Germline CDR1 reads SGHDT; CDR2 reads YYEEEE. Here the CDR3 reads CASSLGRPSPYEQYF. The CDR3, as DNA: TGTGCCAGCAGCTTGGGGAGACCTTCGCCCTACGAGCAGTACTTC.

The chain combines TRBV5-4 with TRBJ2-2; 7 bases align to TRBD2. V trimming: 4 bases; J trimming: 0 bases; junction bases outside the gene matches: 9. Germline CDR1 reads SGHNT; CDR2 reads YYREEE (reference sequence). The CDR3 length is 17 residues. The chain's CDR3 is CASSGGTIGPNTGELFF. As DNA, the CDR3 is TGTGCCAGCAGCGGGGGGACTATTGGCCCGAACACCGGGGAGCTGTTTTTT. Looking up the rest from reference TRBV5-4 and TRBJ2-2 gives the full variable domain: ETGVTQSPTHLIKTRGQQVTLRCSSQSGHNTVSWYQQALGQGPQFIFQYYREEENGRGNFPPRFSGLQFPNYSSELNVNALELDDSALYLCASSGGTIGPNTGELFFGEGSRLTVL.

This chain links TRBV6-2 or TRBV6-3 with TRBJ1-2, with TRBD1 identical over 9 bases. V gave up 2 bases and J gave up 8 bases; unmatched junction bases: 9. CDR3 length equals 15 residues. The germline gives CDR1 MNHEY, CDR2 SVGEGT. CDR3 protein: CASSYGGQGTRGYTF. CDR3 DNA: TGTGCCAGCAGTTACGGCGGACAGGGGACTCGAGGCTACACCTTC.

The chain is built from TRBV28 and TRBJ1-2; TRBD1 aligns across 8 bases. The CDR3 is 16 amino acids. Looked up from germline, CDR1 is MDHEN and CDR2 is SYDVKM. J lost 3 bases, V lost 4 bases, and 10 bases had no gene match. CDR3 coding DNA: TGTGCCAGCAGTTCCCCGGGTTCGGACAGGGACTATGGCTACACCTTC. Amino acids: CASSSPGSDRDYGYTF.

J is TRBJ1-3 and V is TRBV7-8, with D maybe TRBD1 (6 bases). Germline values: CDR1 SGHVS, CDR2 FQNEAQ. The CDR3 covers 16 residues. Trimming removed 1 base at V and 4 bases at J, with 14 bases between. For the CDR3, the DNA is TGTGCCAGCAGCTTAGAGGGCAGGGGAACGGGAAACACCATATATTTT. Amino acids: CASSLEGRGTGNTIYF.

V gene TRBV5-4 combines with J gene TRBJ2-2; D uncertain. Germline loops: CDR1 SGHNT, CDR2 YYREEE (reference sequence). There are 12 residues in the CDR3. V shed 0 bases and J shed 5 bases, with 2 bases lying between them. The CDR3 DNA reads as TGTGCCAGCAGCTTGGAGACCGGGGAGCTGTTTTTT. Amino acid sequence: CASSLETGELFF.